This TCR beta chain was found in a study of cytomegalovirus exposure and HLA in healthy donors. The PCR ran on 60 Vbeta and 13 Jbeta primers. The protocol was immunoSEQ multiplex PCR, while the TCRdb copy is restricted to in-frame clones and leaves out a portion. This sample has roughly 130,000 clones, with roughly 70% found just once. The clonotype originates from a man younger than 35 in good health and CMV-seropositive. Material: PBMCs.

The CDR3 coding sequence is TGTGCCAGCAGCGTAGAAGGGGTTGGAGAGACCCAGTACTTC. Translated: CASSVEGVGETQYF. The chain employs TRBV9 and TRBJ2-5, with a tentative D call TRBD1 (5 bases). The CDR3 spans 14 residues. V dropped 0 bases and J dropped 4 bases, with 10 bases sitting between them. The germline CDR1 and CDR2 sequences are SGDLS and YYNGEE.